The sequence of this T cell receptor (beta chain) was determined in a study of T cells after yellow fever vaccination. MiXCR, run by TCRdb on the 5' RACE reads, gives a single entry per CDR3 protein. The top ten clones hold about 18% of a sample with roughly 400,000 distinct CDR3 sequences, roughly a sixth of them seen once. This CDR3 is built from 15 residues. V lost 6 bases, J lost 4 bases, and 6 bases stayed unmatched. Germline V gene sequence: CDR1 DFQATT, CDR2 SNEGSKA (reference sequence). This clonotype was picked up many times. The sample was PBMCs, taken before the yellow fever booster vaccination. This receptor was obtained from a man aged 18-30 years who received the YFV17D yellow fever vaccine. The chain is built from TRBV20-1 and TRBJ2-2, with 12 positions matching TRBD2. The CDR3 coding sequence is TGCAGTGCCTCTCTAGCGGGGGGGTTCACCGGGGAGCTGTTTTTT. Amino acid sequence: CSASLAGGFTGELFF.